The sequence of this T cell receptor (beta chain) was determined in a study of T cells expressing NK-cell markers. Study at large: The authors derived TCR beta repertoires from sorted CD3+CD56+NKG2C+, CD3+CD56+NKG2C- and CD3+CD56-NKG2C+ T cells. Findings and caveats of the study: No clear determination of HCMV specificity was made for expanded NKG2C+ T cell clones. Dominant NKG2C+ clonotypes were found to form roughly 1.0-7.5% of CD8+ T cells in about six donors. These same clonotypes (in four donors) also led the CD3+CD56-NKG2C+ fraction.

Per the germline V gene, CDR1 is SEHNR and CDR2 is FQNEAQ (reference sequence). This CDR3 spans 15 amino acids. TCRdb re-called the 5' RACE reads, yielding one record per CDR3 amino acid sequence without DNA. Reported are roughly 430,000 distinct CDR3 sequences; the ten largest clones contain 7.3%. Turning to this clonotype: No antigen is known for it.

The J gene is TRBJ1-3, the V gene TRBV7-9; the D call of TRBD1 rests on TCRdb alone, since no DNA is present to check it. This TCR was sampled from a woman aged 18-70 years in good health. Specimen: blood T cells: a sorted CD56 or NKG2C T cell subset, CD4+ or CD8+ T cells, or bulk PBMC T cells (not recorded which). The CDR3 sequence is CASSIQGYYGNTIYF.